This T cell receptor (beta chain) was sequenced in a study of PD-L1 blockade in urothelial cancer. Time point in this sample: pretreatment peripheral blood. The J segment lost 4 bases and the V segment lost 0 bases, leaving 4 bases of the junction unmatched. Germline V gene lookup returns CDR1 MGHRA and CDR2 YSYEKL. The CDR3 length is 15 residues. Generated by immunoSEQ multiplex PCR, the TCRdb table keeps only in-frame clones and is missing some. The data contain roughly 130,000 clones, less than 85% of them singletons. The specimen was PBMCs, collected around atezolizumab (anti-PD-L1) treatment. The source of this sequence is a man in his fifties with urothelial cancer. The chain uses TRBV4-1 and TRBJ2-3; 7 nucleotides agree with TRBD2. The DNA of the CDR3 is TGCGCCAGCAGCCAAGAGCGGGAGATCTCAGATACGCAGTATTTT. It yields the protein CASSQEREISDTQYF.